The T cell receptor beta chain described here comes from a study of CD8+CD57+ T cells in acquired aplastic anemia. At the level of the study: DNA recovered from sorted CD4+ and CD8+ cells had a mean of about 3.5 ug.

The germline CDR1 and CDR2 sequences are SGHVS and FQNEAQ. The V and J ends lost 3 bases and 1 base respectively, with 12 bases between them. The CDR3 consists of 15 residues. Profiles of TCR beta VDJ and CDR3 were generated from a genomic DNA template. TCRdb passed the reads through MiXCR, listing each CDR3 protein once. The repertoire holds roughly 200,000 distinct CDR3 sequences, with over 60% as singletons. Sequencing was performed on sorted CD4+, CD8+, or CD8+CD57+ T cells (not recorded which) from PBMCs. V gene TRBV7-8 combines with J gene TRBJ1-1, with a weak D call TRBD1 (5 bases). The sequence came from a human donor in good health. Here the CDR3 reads CASSFLRDGNTEAFF. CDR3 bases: TGTGCCAGCAGCTTTTTACGGGACGGGAACACTGAAGCTTTCTTT.